Shown below are 21 T cell receptor delta chains from a single sample sequenced in a study of gamma delta lymphoproliferative disorders and STAT genes. PBMCs from patients and controls supplied the genomic DNA for sequencing. TCRdb reapplied CATT to the multiplex PCR reads. The repertoire holds 850 to 1,200 delta-chain clones, with roughly 1.4% as singletons. Sequenced: blood. These receptors all stem from a human donor in good health.

In this sample, this clone turned up a few times. For this DNA, TCRdb reports the protein of a much larger clone, which diverges at residue 16, most likely from a read error; the protein presented here is translated directly from the DNA. CDR3 sequence reads: CALEVLPVLYSGGYKCTDKLIF. CDR3 nucleotide sequence: TGTGCTCTTGAGGTCCTTCCCGTTCTTTATAGTGGGGGATACAAGTGCACCGATAAACTCATCTTT. The rearrangement joins TRDV1 to TRDJ1, with TRDD3 matching 10 bases. The V gene's germline CDR1 is TSWWSYY and CDR2 QGS. This CDR3 region has 22 residues. Unmatched junction bases numbered 27, after V lost 7 bases and J lost 1 base.

This clone has ten or more counts. TCRdb pairs this DNA with a much larger clone's protein that differs at residue 6, likely a read error; the protein shown was translated from the DNA. The rearrangement uses TRDV1 and TRDJ4, with D perhaps assigned TRDD2 or TRDD3 (6 bases each). Germline lookup yields CDR1 TSWWSYY and CDR2 QGS. V dropped 2 bases and J dropped 0 bases, with 28 bases sitting between them. The CDR3 runs to 20 residues. DNA for the CDR3: TGTGCTCTTGGGGAAGAGTGGGATCCTCCTACCGTACTGGGAGCCAGACCCCTGATCTTT. Protein product: CALGEEWDPPTVLGARPLIF.

This clone was seen ten or more times. A far larger clone is only one base removed, so a read error is likely. The same CDR3 can be traced to other DNA sequences in this sample. This rearrangement joins TRDV2 to TRDJ1; 9 bases map to TRDD3. Germline values: CDR1 GEAIGNYY, CDR2 EKD. J was trimmed by 2 bases and V by 1 base; bases with no gene match: 28. The CDR3 covers 23 residues. The CDR3: CACDTRGAITGGARPPNTDKLIF. CDR3 nucleotide sequence: TGTGCCTGTGACACACGTGGGGCAATTACTGGGGGAGCCAGGCCCCCAAATACCGATAAACTCATCTTT.

For this clone: A far bigger clonotype differs at one base, so this is likely a read error. Other DNA variants within this sample encode the same CDR3. The CDR3 DNA sequence: TGTGCCTTTAGTGGGCAGGGGGATACAGGGCATAAACTCATCTTT. Translated, it gives CAFSGQGDTGHKLIF. The chain uses TRDV3 and TRDJ1, with 9 bases identical to TRDD3. CDR1 TVYSNPD and CDR2 GDNSRS come from the germline V gene (reference sequence). Trimming at V came to 0 bases and at J to 6 bases, leaving 11 bases not matched to a gene. The CDR3 runs 15 residues.

This chain joins TRDV1 and TRDJ1; 12 nucleotides align to TRDD3. The CDR3 runs 20 residues. Germline lookup yields CDR1 TSWWSYY and CDR2 QGS. V lost 2 bases to trimming and J lost 7 bases; unmatched junction nucleotides: 20. The CDR3 region has the DNA TGTGCTCTTGGGGAAACTTTCCCCGTTACTGGGGGATACACGCGGCTTAAACTCATCTTT. This sequence encodes CALGETFPVTGGYTRLKLIF.

This clone was counted only a few times. The protein that TCRdb holds for this DNA derives from a much larger clone and differs from the translated DNA at residue 11, which likely indicates a read error; the protein shown here is translated from the DNA. J is TRDJ1 and V is TRDV1; perhaps TRDD3 as D (6 bases). The germline V gene encodes CDR1 TSWWSYY and CDR2 QGS. Deletions cut 0 bases from V and 2 bases from J, with 37 bases between. This CDR3 has 24 residues. CDR3 in DNA: TGTGCTCTTGGGGAACTAGCAAACTCGTACCGGGGGACGGGTCTGCCCCACCCGACCGATAAACTCATCTTT. Translation: CALGELANSYRGTGLPHPTDKLIF.

This clone was counted only a few times. With a far larger clone one base away, a read error is the likely cause. The sample has other DNA sequences that encode this CDR3 too. V gene TRDV1 combines with J gene TRDJ1; D tentatively fits TRDD2 or TRDD3 (7 bases each). CDR3 length equals 21 residues. Germline CDR1 reads TSWWSYY; CDR2 reads QGS. V lost 6 bases, J lost 0 bases, and 32 bases lay in between. CDR3 nucleotide sequence: TGTGCTCTTGGAGAATTCCTACGGGGTGGCTGGGGGTCCCTGTACACCGATAAACTCATCTTT. This gives the protein CALGEFLRGGWGSLYTDKLIF.

This clone is classed as medium-sized. A read error likely explains this, since a far larger clone differs by one base. The chain recombines TRDV2 with TRDJ1, with 9 bases aligning to TRDD3. Trimming took 1 base from V and 0 from J; bases not matched to a gene: 26. Germline V gives CDR1 GEAIGNYY, CDR2 EKD. The CDR3 runs to 23 residues. CDR3 in DNA: TGTGCCTGTGACACACGTGGGGCAATTACTGGGGGAGCCGGGCCCCCAAACACCGATAAACTCATCTTT. It is translated as CACDTRGAITGGAGPPNTDKLIF.

As to this clone: With only one base between it and a far larger clone, this is likely a read error. This sample includes further DNA sequences coding for the same CDR3. The chain combines TRDV1 with TRDJ1, with TRDD3 matching over 9 bases. J was trimmed by 2 bases and V by 0 bases; bases with no gene match: 28. This CDR3 is built from 24 residues. From germline, CDR1 is TSWWSYY and CDR2 QGS. The CDR3 DNA is TGTGCTCTTGGGGAACTAGCAAACTCGTACTGGGGGACGGGTCTGCCTCACCCGACCGATAAACTCATCTTT. Translation: CALGELANSYWGTGLPHPTDKLIF.

This clone was seen a handful of times. A far bigger clonotype differs at one base, so this is likely a read error. Other nucleotide sequences from this sample produce the same CDR3. The rearrangement links TRDV2 to TRDJ1; D remains ambiguous. V lost 3 bases and J 0 bases, leaving 25 bases between the germline ends. CDR3 size: 19 residues. In germline, CDR1 is GEAIGNYY, CDR2 EKD. The CDR3 DNA reads TGTGCCTGTGACCCTCTCTACACCTTAGGTTCTAAGTACACCGATAAACTCATCTTT. Its protein product is CACDPLYTLGSKYTDKLIF.

Concerning this clone: TCRdb records a much larger clone's protein for this DNA, with a difference at residue 8 that likely arises from a read error; the protein given is the translation of the DNA. V gene TRDV1 combines with J gene TRDJ1, with 8 bases that match TRDD3. The CDR3 is 19 amino acids. Trimming at V came to 0 bases and at J to 1 base, leaving 13 bases not matched to a gene. CDR1 is TSWWSYY, CDR2 QGS, per germline. The CDR3 loop reads CALGELEEGYDWVTDKLIF. CDR3 DNA: TGTGCTCTTGGGGAACTAGAAGAGGGATACGATTGGGTCACCGATAAACTCATCTTT.

As regards this clone: TCRdb attributes to this sequence the protein of a much larger clone, which differs from the DNA translation at residue 19; a read error is likely, and the protein displayed is translated from the DNA. The chain recombines TRDV1 with TRDJ4, with D perhaps TRDD2 or TRDD3 (6 bases each). The V gene's germline CDR1 is TSWWSYY and CDR2 QGS. The CDR3 spans 20 residues. The CDR3 loop is CALGEGWDPPTVLGARPLTF. The CDR3 DNA reads TGTGCTCTTGGGGAAGGGTGGGATCCTCCTACCGTACTGGGAGCCAGACCCCTGACCTTT.

Points on this clone: For this DNA, TCRdb reports the protein of a much larger clone, which diverges at residue 10, most likely from a read error; the protein presented here is translated directly from the DNA. The chain links TRDV1 to TRDJ1; 8 bases line up with TRDD3. Unmatched junction bases numbered 29, after V lost 0 bases and J lost 2 bases. Germline V gene lookup returns CDR1 TSWWSYY and CDR2 QGS. This CDR3 is built from 24 residues. This CDR3 reads CALGELANSCWGTGLPHPTDKLIF. The CDR3 region has the DNA TGTGCTCTTGGGGAACTAGCAAACTCGTGCTGGGGGACGGGTCTGCCCCACCCGACCGATAAACTCATCTTT.

In the case of this clone: TCRdb lists the protein of a much larger clone for this DNA, which differs at residue 7, so this is likely a read error; the protein given here is translated from the DNA itself. The chain has TRDV2 and TRDJ1, with 12 positions matching TRDD3. The V segment lost 3 bases and the J segment 2 bases; nucleotides outside the gene matches: 18. CDR1 and CDR2 from the germline V gene are GEAIGNYY and EKD. This CDR3 is built from 20 residues. CDR3 region: CACDPLVTGGYNLPTDKLIF. As DNA, the CDR3 is TGTGCCTGTGACCCGCTTGTAACTGGGGGATACAATCTCCCGACCGATAAACTCATCTTT.

This clone was counted only a few times. The protein TCRdb lists belongs to a much larger clone and differs from this DNA's translation at residue 12, which points to a read error; the protein shown is made from the DNA. The chain couples TRDV1 to TRDJ1; 8 nucleotides align to TRDD3. Trimming at V came to 4 bases and at J to 2 bases, leaving 21 bases not matched to a gene. In germline, CDR1 is TSWWSYY, CDR2 QGS. The CDR3 length is 20 residues. The CDR3 spells CALGVILYWGDAGETDKLIF. CDR3 sequence (DNA): TGTGCTCTTGGGGTTATACTCTACTGGGGGGATGCGGGGGAGACCGATAAACTCATCTTT.

This clone was seen more than once but under ten times. TCRdb's protein for this DNA is that of a much larger clone and differs from the translation at residue 8, likely a read error; the protein shown is the DNA translation. The chain employs TRDV1 and TRDJ4; either TRDD2 or TRDD3 may supply D (6 bases each). The germline gives CDR1 TSWWSYY, CDR2 QGS. The CDR3 has 20 amino acids. Trimming pared 2 bases from V and 0 bases from J, leaving 28 bases between. CDR3 nucleotides: TGTGCTCTTGGGGAAGGGTGGAATCCTCCTACCGTACTGGGAGCCAGACCCCTGATCTTT. Translation: CALGEGWNPPTVLGARPLIF.

Concerning this clone itself: TCRdb assigns this DNA the protein of a much larger clone, which departs from its translation at residue 14; this likely reflects a read error, and the protein shown comes from translating the DNA. The V gene is TRDV1, the J gene TRDJ1, with 10 bases aligning to TRDD3. In germline, CDR1 is TSWWSYY, CDR2 QGS. V lost 2 bases, J lost 2 bases, and 20 bases stayed unmatched. This CDR3 has 21 amino acids. CDR3 amino acids: CALGEGLLRTGGSQGTDKLIF. The CDR3 nucleotides read TGTGCTCTTGGGGAAGGTCTCCTACGTACTGGGGGATCCCAGGGGACCGATAAACTCATCTTT.

Remarks on this clone: The protein in TCRdb stems from a much larger clone and differs at residue 13 from this DNA's translation, likely a read error; here the protein is translated from the DNA. The chain joins TRDV1 to TRDJ1; D is possibly TRDD3 (5 bases). Germline V gene sequence: CDR1 TSWWSYY, CDR2 QGS. V dropped 2 bases and J dropped 0 bases, with 28 bases sitting between them. The CDR3 extends over 21 amino acids. CDR3 sequence (DNA): TGTGCTCTTGGGGAAGATGACCTCTCGCCTTACTGGTGGACCTACACCGATAAACTCATCTTT. Translated, it gives CALGEDDLSPYWWTYTDKLIF.

This clone was observed at least ten times. A far larger clone is one base from this, pointing to a likely read error. Other DNA sequences in the same sample also yield this CDR3. This sequence joins TRDV2 and TRDJ1; 10 bases are shared with TRDD3. The germline CDR1 and CDR2 sequences are GEAIGNYY and EKD. The CDR3 runs to 15 residues. CDR3 sequence: CACEALGDNTDKLIF. CDR3 sequence (DNA): TGTGCCTGTGAAGCCCTGGGGGATAACACCGATAAGCTCATCTTT.

Regarding this clone: TCRdb records a much larger clone's protein for this DNA, with a difference at residue 13 that likely arises from a read error; the protein given is the translation of the DNA. The CDR3 DNA is TGTGCTCTTGGGGTCGTCCTTCTTTTGGGGGATACGTGGACCGATAAACTCATCTTT. Translating gives CALGVVLLLGDTWTDKLIF. The chain combines TRDV1 with TRDJ1; 11 bases line up with TRDD3. V trimming: 4 bases; J trimming: 2 bases; junction bases outside the gene matches: 15. Germline-derived CDR1 and CDR2 are TSWWSYY and QGS. The CDR3 is 19 residues long.

On this clone: This DNA's translation and the protein TCRdb lists, from a much larger clone, do not match at residue 9, likely due to a read error; the protein shown is translated from the DNA. The chain links TRDV2 to TRDJ1, with TRDD3 matching over 7 bases. The germline V gene encodes CDR1 GEAIGNYY and CDR2 EKD. V dropped 4 bases and J dropped 3; count of bases not matched to a gene: 13. The CDR3 is made up of 16 amino acids. CDR3 amino acids: CACEGGGLLCADKLIF. The CDR3 nucleotides are TGTGCCTGTGAAGGTGGGGGACTACTTTGCGCCGATAAACTCATCTTT.